The present T cell receptor beta chain was sequenced within a study of blood T cells in healthy people across ages. About the study: About one barcoded beta molecule per two T cells was the capture yield of template switching. Regarding the study as a whole: Naive CD4+ cells and diversity were both higher in long-lived donors than in aged donors.

A second PCR, run for roughly 6 to 11 cycles, used a sample-barcoded 5' primer plus a J-beta primer mix. Each cDNA molecule received a tag from a template-switch adaptor that had 12 random nucleotides. TCRdb re-called the 5' RACE reads with MiXCR, one entry per CDR3 protein. Of 600,000 to 650,000 distinct CDR3 sequences in the sample, roughly 50% were seen once. CDR3 length: 16 amino acids. The V gene end was trimmed by 3 bases and the J gene end by 7 bases; junction bases not matched to a gene: 10. CDR1 is SGHTA and CDR2 is FQGNSA in the germline V gene. Healthy Caucasian individuals from Russia aged about 6 to 95 served as donors. On this clonotype itself: Its target is unknown.

The origin of this receptor is a man in his fifties or sixties in good health. The J gene is TRBJ2-5, the V gene TRBV7-2; 11 bases match TRBD2. The sample consisted of blood. The CDR3 sequence: CASSFGLAGARGTQYF. The DNA of the CDR3 is TGTGCCAGCAGCTTCGGACTAGCGGGTGCTAGGGGGACCCAGTACTTC.